One sample yielded the 26 T cell receptor beta chains listed below, sequenced in a study of T cell repertoires in cytomegalovirus infection. Via MiXCR, TCRdb re-called the reads, giving one row per CDR3 protein. This sample carries some 150,000 distinct CDR3 sequences, 23% of them seen once, and the ten largest clones take approximately 9.9%. Material: PBMCs. Receptors originate from a human donor in good health (CMV status not recorded). Some clones in this sample may be carry-over from other donors' samples.

Turning to this clonotype: A clone one base away is much larger, so this may be a read error. The rearrangement uses TRBV7-9 and TRBJ2-7; tentatively, D is TRBD1 (6 bases). Germline CDR1 is SEHNR and CDR2 is FQNEAQ (reference sequence). This CDR3 has 13 residues. V was shortened by 7 bases and J by 5 bases, with 15 bases between the two germline ends. The CDR3, as DNA: TGTGCCAGCACCCATGGGGCAGGGGACGAGCAGTACTTC. It translates to CASTHGAGDEQYF.

The J gene is TRBJ1-2, the V gene TRBV28; D uncertain. CDR3 size: 12 residues. CDR1 is MDHEN and CDR2 is SYDVKM in the germline V gene. Trimming took 11 bases from V and 8 from J, leaving 18 bases between them. CDR3 residues: CALKATAEGYTF. DNA for the CDR3: TGTGCCCTAAAGGCCACGGCAGAAGGCTACACCTTC.

This clonotype was seen only a few times. The genes are TRBV9 and TRBJ2-7, with D perhaps matching TRBD1 (6 bases). The V gene's germline CDR1 is SGDLS and CDR2 YYNGEE. The CDR3 is 15 residues long. Between the trimmed V and J ends, which lost 0 bases and 3 bases, there was a span of 13 bases. The CDR3 DNA reads as TGTGCCAGCAGCGTAGATGGGGGCGCAGGCTACGAGCAGTACTTC. It codes for CASSVDGGAGYEQYF.

This clonotype appeared a few times. J is TRBJ2-7 and V is TRBV7-2; the match to TRBD1 covers 8 bases. The CDR3 covers 14 residues. V lost 5 bases and J lost 5; bases outside the gene matches: 8. CDR1 and CDR2 (germline): SGHTA, FQGNSA. The CDR3 loop is CASSPRTGTNEQYF. DNA for the CDR3: TGTGCCAGCAGCCCTAGGACAGGGACGAACGAGCAGTACTTC.

The rearrangement links TRBV27 to TRBJ2-1; 11 positions agree with TRBD2. The CDR3 is 15 residues long. V was clipped by 7 bases and J by 7 bases; unmatched bases: 9. Germline V gene sequence: CDR1 MNHEY, CDR2 SMNVEV (reference sequence). The CDR3 sequence: CASTPRLAGNNEQFF. CDR3 DNA sequence: TGTGCCAGCACCCCCCGACTAGCGGGAAATAATGAGCAGTTCTTC.

This clonotype has only a few counts. The CDR3 spells CASTLGNNQPQHF. In nucleotides, the CDR3 is TGTGCCAGCACCCTAGGGAACAATCAGCCCCAGCATTTT. V usage is TRBV28 and J usage is TRBJ1-5; D unresolved. Germline CDR1 MDHEN, CDR2 SYDVKM. The V end was cut by 7 bases, the J end by 3 bases, with 10 bases between. The CDR3 extends over 13 amino acids.

The chain is built from TRBV7-6 and TRBJ2-7; 7 bases agree with TRBD2. The J segment lost 1 base and the V segment lost 5 bases, leaving 11 bases of the junction unmatched. The germline V gene encodes CDR1 SGHVS and CDR2 FNYEAQ. This CDR3 has 16 residues. The DNA of the CDR3 is TGTGCCAGCAGCGGCATTGAGACTAGCCCTTCCTACGAGCAGTACTTC. This codes for CASSGIETSPSYEQYF.

At least ten counts were recorded for this clonotype. This chain connects TRBV7-6 to TRBJ1-6, with no clear D. This CDR3 region has 13 residues. CDR1 is SGHVS and CDR2 is FNYEAQ in the germline V gene. V lost 4 bases and J lost 8, with 9 bases in between. CDR3 loop: CASSSSRDSPLHF. CDR3 sequence (DNA): TGTGCCAGCAGCTCATCCCGGGATTCACCCCTCCACTTT. The variable domain in full, with the rest retrieved from reference TRBV7-6 and TRBJ1-6, is GAGVSQSPRYKVTKRGQDVALRCDPISGHVSLYWYRQALGQGPEFLTYFNYEAQQDKSGLPNDRFSAERPEGSISTLTIQRTEQRDSAMYRCASSSSRDSPLHFGNGTRLTVT.

The chain links TRBV5-6 to TRBJ2-7; 12 positions agree with TRBD1. J was trimmed by 6 bases and V by 3 bases; bases with no gene match: 7. The CDR3 consists of 15 residues. Germline loops: CDR1 SGHDT, CDR2 YYEEEE. The CDR3 protein is CASSSWDRGLGEQYF. The CDR3 coding sequence is TGTGCCAGCAGCTCCTGGGACAGGGGGCTCGGCGAGCAGTACTTC. Supplemented by reference TRBV5-6 and TRBJ2-7, the full variable domain reads DAGVTQSPTHLIKTRGQQVTLRCSPKSGHDTVSWYQQALGQGPQFIFQYYEEEERQRGNFPDRFSGHQFPNYSSELNVNALLLGDSALYLCASSSWDRGLGEQYFGPGTRLTVT.

The chain combines TRBV18 with TRBJ1-3; D remains unclear. There are 15 residues in the CDR3. Trimming shortened V by 5 bases and J by 0 bases, and 11 bases separated the two germline ends. The germline V gene has CDR1 KGHSH and CDR2 LQKENI. DNA for the CDR3: TGTGCCAGCTCAATGACATTCGACTCTGGAAACACCATATATTTT. Translation gives CASSMTFDSGNTIYF.

This clonotype has a count of ten or more. This chain uses TRBV7-3 with TRBJ2-5; TRBD2 aligns across 13 bases. Losses at the gene ends were 3 bases for V and 1 base for J; bases not matched to a gene: 5. Germline V gene lookup returns CDR1 SGHTA and CDR2 FQGTGA. This CDR3 spans 17 amino acids. The CDR3 spells CASSLGTSGASQETQYF. Here the CDR3 DNA reads TGTGCCAGCAGCTTGGGGACTAGCGGGGCCTCCCAAGAGACCCAGTACTTC.

As concerns this clonotype: A much bigger clone sits one base away, suggesting this may be a read error. This chain joins TRBV7-2 and TRBJ2-2; possible D gene TRBD2, 5 bases. V lost 6 bases and J lost 3, with 17 bases in between. The CDR3 contains 16 residues. Germline CDR1 is SGHTA and CDR2 is FQGNSA. The CDR3 DNA reads TGTGCCAGCAGACTTAGGGCTAGCCTGCACACCGGGGAGCTGTTTTTT. Translated, it gives CASRLRASLHTGELFF.

The table lists this clonotype with many counts. The chain combines TRBV7-8 with TRBJ1-1; D gene unclear. The CDR3 has 13 amino acids. Germline V CDR1 and CDR2: SGHVS, FQNEAQ. The V and J ends lost 6 bases and 4 bases respectively, with 12 bases between them. CDR3 residues: CASSANLPTEAFF. The CDR3 nucleotides read TGTGCCAGCAGTGCAAATCTCCCCACTGAAGCTTTCTTT.

The gene calls are TRBV14 and TRBJ1-1; D remains ambiguous. The V and J ends lost 5 bases and 0 bases respectively, with 7 bases between them. CDR1 SGHDN and CDR2 FVKESK come from the germline V gene. The CDR3 is made up of 13 amino acids. CDR3 in DNA: TGTGCCAGCAGCAACAGCATGAACACTGAAGCTTTCTTT. Protein product: CASSNSMNTEAFF.

A word on this clonotype: A clone one base away is much larger, so this may be a read error. The chain is built from TRBV7-2 and TRBJ2-3; 12 nucleotides line up with TRBD2. The germline V gene encodes CDR1 SGHTA and CDR2 FQGNSA. The CDR3 runs to 15 residues. This CDR3 reads CDSTPSGRAGDTQYF. CDR3 DNA: TGTGACAGCACCCCTAGCGGGAGGGCTGGGGATACGCAGTATTTT.

This clonotype was counted many times. The chain has TRBV6-2 or TRBV6-3 and TRBJ2-7, with TRBD1 identical over 7 bases. CDR3 length equals 16 residues. The germline V gene has CDR1 MNHEY and CDR2 SVGEGT. Trimming at V came to 2 bases and at J to 1 base, leaving 8 bases not matched to a gene. Here the CDR3 DNA reads TGTGCCAGCAGTTACCAACAGGGGATGGCGTCCTACGAGCAGTACTTC. It codes for CASSYQQGMASYEQYF.

This clonotype appeared many times. J is TRBJ2-7 and V is TRBV7-2; D is perhaps TRBD2 (5 bases). Between the trimmed V and J ends, which lost 1 base and 7 bases, there was a span of 11 bases. The CDR3 runs to 13 residues. Looked up from germline, CDR1 is SGHTA and CDR2 is FQGNSA. The CDR3 region has the DNA TGTGCCAGCAGCTTAGACCGACGGAGGGAGCAGTACTTC. Translated, it gives CASSLDRRREQYF.

Many counts were recorded for this clonotype. The chain joins TRBV7-2 to TRBJ1-1; 7 positions agree with TRBD1. Germline CDR1 and CDR2: SGHTA and FQGNSA. V shed 3 bases, J shed 1 base, and the junction held 2 bases outside the gene matches. The CDR3 contains 14 residues. The CDR3 spells CASSFRTGNTEAFF. The CDR3, as DNA: TGTGCCAGCAGCTTCCGGACAGGGAACACTGAAGCTTTCTTT. Complete variable domain (other parts from reference TRBV7-2 and TRBJ1-1): GAGVSQSPSNKVTEKGKDVELRCDPISGHTALYWYRQSLGQGLEFLIYFQGNSAPDKSGLPSDRFSAERTGGSVSTLTIQRTQQEDSAVYLCASSFRTGNTEAFFGQGTRLTVV.

The rearrangement links TRBV7-2 to TRBJ2-6; D gene unclear. The CDR3 extends over 13 amino acids. Germline V gives CDR1 SGHTA, CDR2 FQGNSA. The V gene lost 6 bases and the J gene lost 4 bases, with 7 bases spanning the gap. CDR3 in DNA: TGTGCCAGCAGTTATCGGGGGGCCAACGTCCTGACTTTC. It codes for CASSYRGANVLTF.

This sequence joins TRBV28 and TRBJ2-2, with 8 bases aligning to TRBD1. Looked up from germline, CDR1 is MDHEN and CDR2 is SYDVKM. The CDR3 totals 14 residues. The ends lost 2 bases at V and 5 bases at J; junction bases unmatched: 1. CDR3 in amino acids: CASSLRQGTGELFF. DNA of the CDR3: TGTGCCAGCAGTTTACGACAGGGGACCGGGGAGCTGTTTTTT. The whole variable domain, remainder taken from reference TRBV28 and TRBJ2-2, is DVKVTQSSRYLVKRTGEKVFLECVQDMDHENMFWYRQDPGLGLRLIYFSYDVKMKEKGDIPEGYSVSREKKERFSLILESASTNQTSMYLCASSLRQGTGELFFGEGSRLTVL.

The V and J genes are TRBV28 and TRBJ2-3, with D possibly called TRBD1 or TRBD2 (5 bases each). The CDR3 loop spans 13 amino acids. V dropped 3 bases and J dropped 2 bases, with 6 bases sitting between them. CDR1 is MDHEN and CDR2 is SYDVKM in the germline V gene. The CDR3 sequence: CASSLGDTDTQYF. The CDR3 coding sequence is TGTGCCAGCAGTTTGGGGGACACAGATACGCAGTATTTT.

The J gene is TRBJ2-2, the V gene TRBV12-3 or TRBV12-4; the match to TRBD1 covers 12 bases. Trimming took 2 bases from V and 6 from J; bases not matched to a gene: 4. CDR3 length: 16 residues. CDR3 sequence reads: CASSLPGQGASGELFF. The CDR3 coding sequence is TGTGCCAGCAGTTTACCGGGACAGGGGGCATCCGGGGAGCTGTTTTTT.

The V gene is TRBV3-1, the J gene TRBJ2-6, with D perhaps TRBD1 (5 bases). V lost 2 bases to trimming and J lost 0 bases, with 5 bases between them. The CDR3 is 15 residues long. Germline V CDR1 and CDR2: LGHDT, YNNKEL (reference sequence). Written as DNA, the CDR3 is TGTGCCAGCAGCCAACAGGGCTCTGGGGCCAACGTCCTGACTTTC. Amino acid sequence: CASSQQGSGANVLTF.

This chain connects TRBV10-3 to TRBJ2-4, with D possibly being TRBD1 or TRBD2 (5 bases each). In germline, CDR1 is ENHRY, CDR2 SYGVKD. This CDR3 comprises 15 residues. Deletions cut 4 bases from V and 7 bases from J, with 17 bases between. CDR3 sequence (DNA): TGTGCCATCAGTGTCAGCACCGGGACGGGGAACATTCAGTACTTC. This sequence encodes CAISVSTGTGNIQYF.

This clonotype was observed a handful of times. The rearrangement links TRBV3-1 to TRBJ2-1; D unclear. CDR3 length equals 14 residues. Germline V gene lookup returns CDR1 LGHDT and CDR2 YNNKEL (reference sequence). The V end was cut by 2 bases, the J end by 0 bases, with 5 bases between. CDR3 coding DNA: TGTGCCAGCAGCCAAATCAGCTCCTACAATGAGCAGTTCTTC. Amino acid sequence: CASSQISSYNEQFF.

Points on this clonotype: A much larger clone lies one base from this, so it may be a read error. This rearrangement joins TRBV7-2 to TRBJ2-7; the D is unclear. Germline V gene sequence: CDR1 SGHTA, CDR2 FQGNSA. The CDR3 consists of 15 residues. The CDR3 region is CASSLGGSLPYAQYF. In nucleotides, the CDR3 is TGTGCCAGCAGCTTAGGTGGCAGCCTCCCCTACGCGCAGTACTTC.